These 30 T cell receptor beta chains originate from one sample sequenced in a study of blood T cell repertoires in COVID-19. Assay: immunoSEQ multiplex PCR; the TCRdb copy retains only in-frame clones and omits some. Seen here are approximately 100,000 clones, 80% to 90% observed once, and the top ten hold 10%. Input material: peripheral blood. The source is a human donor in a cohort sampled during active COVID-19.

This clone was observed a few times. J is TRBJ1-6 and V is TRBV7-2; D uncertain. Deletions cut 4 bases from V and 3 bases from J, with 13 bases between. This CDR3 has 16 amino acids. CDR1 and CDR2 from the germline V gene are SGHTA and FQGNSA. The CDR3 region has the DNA TGTGCCAGCAGCTCCCGAACAGTCCACTATAATTCACCCCTCCACTTT. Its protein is CASSSRTVHYNSPLHF.

The CDR3 coding sequence is TGTGCCACCAGCAGAGATCCTGGCTTGGAGGGCCTGTGGATCCAGTACTTC. Protein product: CATSRDPGLEGLWIQYF. The V and J genes are TRBV15 and TRBJ2-5, with D maybe TRBD2 (6 bases). The V gene lost 0 bases and the J gene lost 10 bases, with 24 bases spanning the gap. CDR3 length: 17 residues. The germline V gene encodes CDR1 LNHNV and CDR2 YYDKDF (reference sequence).

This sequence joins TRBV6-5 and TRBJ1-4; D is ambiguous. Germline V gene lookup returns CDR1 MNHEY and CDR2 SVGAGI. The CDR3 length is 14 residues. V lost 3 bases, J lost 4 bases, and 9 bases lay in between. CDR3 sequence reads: CASSYEGFNEKLFF. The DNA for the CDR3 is TGTGCCAGCAGTTATGAGGGTTTTAATGAAAAACTGTTTTTT.

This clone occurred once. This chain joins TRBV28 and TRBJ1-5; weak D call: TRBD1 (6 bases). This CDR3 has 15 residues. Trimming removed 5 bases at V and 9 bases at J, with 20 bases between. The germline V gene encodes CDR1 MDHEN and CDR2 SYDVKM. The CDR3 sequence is CASSETGVHTPPQHF. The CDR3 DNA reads TGTGCCAGCAGTGAGACAGGAGTGCATACCCCGCCCCAGCATTTT.

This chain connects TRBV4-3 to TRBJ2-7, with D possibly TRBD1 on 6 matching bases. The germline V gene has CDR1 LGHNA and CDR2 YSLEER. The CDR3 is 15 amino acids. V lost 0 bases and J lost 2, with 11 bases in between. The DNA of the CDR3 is TGCGCCAGCAGCCAAGATATGGCAGGGGCCTACGAGCAGTACTTC. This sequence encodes CASSQDMAGAYEQYF.

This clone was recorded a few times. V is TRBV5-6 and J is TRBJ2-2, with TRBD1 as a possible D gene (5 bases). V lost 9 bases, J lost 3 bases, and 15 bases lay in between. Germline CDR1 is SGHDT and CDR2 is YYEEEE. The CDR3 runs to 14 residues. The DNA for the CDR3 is TGTGCCACTCGGAATACAGGTGACACCGGGGAGCTGTTTTTT. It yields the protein CATRNTGDTGELFF. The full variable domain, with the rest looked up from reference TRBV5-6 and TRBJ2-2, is DAGVTQSPTHLIKTRGQQVTLRCSPKSGHDTVSWYQQALGQGPQFIFQYYEEEERQRGNFPDRFSGHQFPNYSSELNVNALLLGDSALYLCATRNTGDTGELFFGEGSRLTVL.

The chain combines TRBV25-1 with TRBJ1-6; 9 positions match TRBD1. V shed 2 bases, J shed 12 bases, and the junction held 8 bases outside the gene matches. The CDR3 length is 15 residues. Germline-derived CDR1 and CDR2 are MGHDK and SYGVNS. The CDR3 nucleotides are TGTGCCAGCAGTGAAAAGCGGGACAGGGCCCTACCCCTCCACTTT. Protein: CASSEKRDRALPLHF.

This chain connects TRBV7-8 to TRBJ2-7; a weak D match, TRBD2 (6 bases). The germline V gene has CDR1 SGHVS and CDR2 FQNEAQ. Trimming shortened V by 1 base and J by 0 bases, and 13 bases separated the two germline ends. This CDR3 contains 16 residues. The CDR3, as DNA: TGTGCCAGCAGCTTAGTTTTGGCTAGCGCCTCCTACGAGCAGTACTTC. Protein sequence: CASSLVLASASYEQYF.

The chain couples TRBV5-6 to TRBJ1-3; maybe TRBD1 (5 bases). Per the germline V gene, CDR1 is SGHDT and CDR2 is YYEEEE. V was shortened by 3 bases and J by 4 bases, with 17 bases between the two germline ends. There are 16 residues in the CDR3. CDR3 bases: TGTGCCAGCAGCTCCTCGCGGGGGGGGTACGGAAACACCATATATTTT. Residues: CASSSSRGGYGNTIYF.

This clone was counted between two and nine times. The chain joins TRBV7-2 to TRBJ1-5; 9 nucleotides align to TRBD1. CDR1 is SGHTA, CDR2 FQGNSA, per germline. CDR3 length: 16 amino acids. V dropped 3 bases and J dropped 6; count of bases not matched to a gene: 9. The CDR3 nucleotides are TGTGCCAGCAGCTTGGGGACAGGGTACTATAGTCAGCCCCAGCATTTT. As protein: CASSLGTGYYSQPQHF.

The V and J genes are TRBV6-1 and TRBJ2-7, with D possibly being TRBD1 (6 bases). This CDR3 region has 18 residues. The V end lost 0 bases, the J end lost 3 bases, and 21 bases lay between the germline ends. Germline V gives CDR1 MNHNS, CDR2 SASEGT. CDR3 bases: TGTGCCAGCAGTGAAGCGGGGGCAGGCCGTAGAGGGCTCTACGAGCAGTACTTC. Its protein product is CASSEAGAGRRGLYEQYF.

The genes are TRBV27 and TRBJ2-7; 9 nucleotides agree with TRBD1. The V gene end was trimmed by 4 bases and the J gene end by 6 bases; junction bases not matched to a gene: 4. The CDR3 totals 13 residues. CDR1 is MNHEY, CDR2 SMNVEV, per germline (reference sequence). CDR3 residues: CASSYGQGREQYF. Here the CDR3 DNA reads TGTGCCAGCAGTTACGGACAGGGGCGCGAGCAGTACTTC.

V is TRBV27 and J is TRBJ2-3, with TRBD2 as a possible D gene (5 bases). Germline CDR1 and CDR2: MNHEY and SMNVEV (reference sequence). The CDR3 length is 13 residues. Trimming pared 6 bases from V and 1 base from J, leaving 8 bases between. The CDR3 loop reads CASREVGTDTQYF. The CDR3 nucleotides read TGTGCCAGCAGGGAGGTGGGCACAGATACGCAGTATTTT.

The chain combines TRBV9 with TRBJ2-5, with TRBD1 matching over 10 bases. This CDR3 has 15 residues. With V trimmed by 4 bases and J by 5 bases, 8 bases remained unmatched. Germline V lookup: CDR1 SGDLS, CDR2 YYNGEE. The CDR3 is CASSPGTGVRETQYF. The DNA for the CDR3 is TGTGCCAGCAGCCCTGGGACAGGGGTTCGGGAGACCCAGTACTTC.

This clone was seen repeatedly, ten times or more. CDR3 bases: TGTGCCTGGACCGAGGGACAGGGACGGGGTTTTATCAATCAGCCCCAGCATTTT. Translation gives CAWTEGQGRGFINQPQHF. This sequence joins TRBV30 and TRBJ1-5; 9 bases line up with TRBD1. Germline V gives CDR1 GTSNPN, CDR2 SVGIG (reference sequence). The CDR3 runs 18 residues. V was pared by 4 bases and J by 3 bases, with 16 bases of the junction left unmatched.

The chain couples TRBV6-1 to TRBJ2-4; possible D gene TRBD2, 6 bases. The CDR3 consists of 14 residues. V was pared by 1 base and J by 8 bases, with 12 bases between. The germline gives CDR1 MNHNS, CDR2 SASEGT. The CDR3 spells CASSEGGTRDIQYF. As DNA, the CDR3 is TGTGCCAGCAGTGAAGGCGGGACGCGGGACATTCAGTACTTC.

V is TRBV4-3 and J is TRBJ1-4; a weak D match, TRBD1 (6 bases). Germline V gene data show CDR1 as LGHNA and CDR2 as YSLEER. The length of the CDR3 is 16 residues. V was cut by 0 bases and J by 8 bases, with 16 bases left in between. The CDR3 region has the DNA TGCGCCAGCAGCCAAGAACCGTTCGGGACACGCGAAAAACTGTTTTTT. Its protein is CASSQEPFGTREKLFF.

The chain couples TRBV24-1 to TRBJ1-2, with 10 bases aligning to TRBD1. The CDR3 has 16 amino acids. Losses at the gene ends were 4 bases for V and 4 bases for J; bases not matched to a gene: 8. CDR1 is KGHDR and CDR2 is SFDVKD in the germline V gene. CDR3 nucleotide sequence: TGTGCCACCAGTGACTCAATGACAGGGGGCGTCTATGGCTACACCTTC. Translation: CATSDSMTGGVYGYTF.

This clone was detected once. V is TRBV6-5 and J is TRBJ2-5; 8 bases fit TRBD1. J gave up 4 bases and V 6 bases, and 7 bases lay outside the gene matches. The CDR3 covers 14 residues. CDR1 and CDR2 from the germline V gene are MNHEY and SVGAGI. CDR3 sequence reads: CASSRTGGGETQYF. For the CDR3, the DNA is TGTGCCAGCAGCCGAACAGGGGGAGGAGAGACCCAGTACTTC.

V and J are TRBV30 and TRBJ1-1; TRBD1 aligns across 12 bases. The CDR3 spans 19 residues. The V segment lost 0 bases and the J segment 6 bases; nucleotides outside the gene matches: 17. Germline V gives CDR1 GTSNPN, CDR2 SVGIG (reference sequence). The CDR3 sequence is CAWSVLSLGTGGAEAEAFF. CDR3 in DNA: TGTGCCTGGAGTGTATTATCTTTGGGGACAGGGGGCGCGGAGGCTGAAGCTTTCTTT.

The CDR3 DNA reads TGTGCCAGCAGTTTGAACAGGGTGGGCGAGCAGTACTTC. Encoded protein: CASSLNRVGEQYF. The V gene is TRBV27, the J gene TRBJ2-7; TRBD1 might be the D (6 bases). V lost 3 bases and J 6 bases, leaving 12 bases between the germline ends. The CDR3 is made up of 13 amino acids. Germline loops: CDR1 MNHEY, CDR2 SMNVEV (reference sequence).

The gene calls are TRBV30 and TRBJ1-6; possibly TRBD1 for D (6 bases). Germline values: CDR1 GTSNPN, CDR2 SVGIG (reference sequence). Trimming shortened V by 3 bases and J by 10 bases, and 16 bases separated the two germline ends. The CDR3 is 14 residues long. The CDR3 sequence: CAWRRAGVQSPLHF. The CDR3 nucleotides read TGTGCCTGGAGACGGGCAGGGGTGCAATCACCCCTCCACTTT.

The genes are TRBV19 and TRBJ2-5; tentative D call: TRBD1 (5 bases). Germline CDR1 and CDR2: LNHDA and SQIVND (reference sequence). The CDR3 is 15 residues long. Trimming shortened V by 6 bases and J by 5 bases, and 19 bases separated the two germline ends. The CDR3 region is CASRETAPQRETQYF. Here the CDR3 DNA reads TGTGCCAGTAGGGAGACAGCCCCCCAGAGGGAGACCCAGTACTTC.

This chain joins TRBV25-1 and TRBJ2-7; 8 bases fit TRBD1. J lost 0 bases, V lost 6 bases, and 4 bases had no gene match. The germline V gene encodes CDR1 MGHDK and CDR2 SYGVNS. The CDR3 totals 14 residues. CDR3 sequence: CASSKQGGSYEQYF. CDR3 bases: TGTGCCAGCAGCAAACAGGGGGGCTCCTACGAGCAGTACTTC.

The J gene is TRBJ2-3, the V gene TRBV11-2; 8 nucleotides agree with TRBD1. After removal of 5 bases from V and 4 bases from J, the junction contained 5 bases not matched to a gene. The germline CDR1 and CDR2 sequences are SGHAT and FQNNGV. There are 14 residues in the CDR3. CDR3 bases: TGTGCCAGCAGCAACGACAGGGGCTCAGATACGCAGTATTTT. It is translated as CASSNDRGSDTQYF. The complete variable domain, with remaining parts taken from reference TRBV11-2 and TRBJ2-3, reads EAGVAQSPRYKIIEKRQSVAFWCNPISGHATLYWYQQILGQGPKLLIQFQNNGVVDDSQLPKDRFSAERLKGVDSTLKIQPAKLEDSAVYLCASSNDRGSDTQYFGPGTRLTVL.

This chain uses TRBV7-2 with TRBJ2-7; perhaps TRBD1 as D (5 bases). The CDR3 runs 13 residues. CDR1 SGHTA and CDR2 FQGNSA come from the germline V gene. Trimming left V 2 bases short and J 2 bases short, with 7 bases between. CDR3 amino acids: CASSLKGAYEQYF. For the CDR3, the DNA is TGTGCCAGCAGCTTAAAAGGGGCCTACGAGCAGTACTTC.

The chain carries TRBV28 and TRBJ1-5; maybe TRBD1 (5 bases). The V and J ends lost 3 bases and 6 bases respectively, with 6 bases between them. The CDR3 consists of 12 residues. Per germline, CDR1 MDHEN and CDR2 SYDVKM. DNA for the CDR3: TGTGCCAGCAGTTTGGGGCCTCAGCCCCAGCATTTT. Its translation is CASSLGPQPQHF.

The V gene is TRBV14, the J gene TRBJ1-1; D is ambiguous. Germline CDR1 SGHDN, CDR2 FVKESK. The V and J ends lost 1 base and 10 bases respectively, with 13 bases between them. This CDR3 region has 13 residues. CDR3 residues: CASSQGDSRRAFF. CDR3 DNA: TGTGCCAGCAGCCAAGGTGACTCCCGGCGAGCTTTCTTT.

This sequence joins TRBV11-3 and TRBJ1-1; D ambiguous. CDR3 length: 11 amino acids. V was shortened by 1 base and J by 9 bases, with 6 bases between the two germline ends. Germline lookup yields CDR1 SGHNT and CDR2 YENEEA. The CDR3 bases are TGTGCCAGCAGCTTAGTGGGCCAAGCTTTCTTT. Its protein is CASSLVGQAFF.

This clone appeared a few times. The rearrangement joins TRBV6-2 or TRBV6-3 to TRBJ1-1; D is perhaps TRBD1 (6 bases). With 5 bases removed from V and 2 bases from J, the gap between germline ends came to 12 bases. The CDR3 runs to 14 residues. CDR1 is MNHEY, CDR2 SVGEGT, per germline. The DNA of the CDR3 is TGTGCCAGCAGTCCGGACAGCCGAAACACTGAAGCTTTCTTT. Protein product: CASSPDSRNTEAFF.